The T cell receptor (beta chain) described here comes from a study of early T cells in non-severe SARS-CoV-2 infection (dated by TCRdb to the early 2020s). Describing the broader study: Because TCR sequencing relied on bulk RNA taken from unsorted whole blood, pairing of alpha and beta chains was not possible.

This clonotype occurred many times. No cognate antigen has been identified for it. One base away there is no much larger clone; base qualities are not given. The library came from 5' RACE. Sequencer: NextSeq 500. The TCR library protocol attached unique molecular identifiers to individual cDNA molecules to correct for sequencing error and PCR bias. Sequencing covered both TCR alpha and beta chains, and within each sample the abundances of alpha and beta sequences were tightly co-correlated. For the original study's pipeline: Decombinator V4 was used to annotate TCR sequences for V gene, J gene and CDR3. TCRs were defined as expanded if a significant change between any two time points was detected under a Poisson model with p below 0.0001. TCR abundances were normalised to the total number of TCRs sequenced per sample and expressed as counts per million. MAIT TCRs were defined by TRAV1-2 paired with TRAJ12, TRAJ20 or TRAJ33, and iNKT TCRs by TRAV10 paired with TRAJ18. VDJdb, accessed 1 November 2021, was searched for CMV, EBV and SARS-CoV-2 annotated TCRs, excluding TCRs annotated for multiple antigens. Starting from the raw public reads, TCRdb applied fastp trimming at Q25, assembled clones with MiXCR and retained in-frame beta chains. Each entry is one CDR3 protein sequence, shown with its most common DNA and genes. The V and J calls and clone size come from TCRdb's table, not from the authors' own analysis. The sample has 62,000 or so distinct CDR3 sequences on record, roughly 8.8% of them singletons. Less than 1.5% of the sample is held by the ten biggest clonotypes.

Here is what the overall study found, with its caveats: VDJdb matching was skewed toward anti-spike CD8 responses and likely underestimated virus-specific expansions, missing private and CD4 specificities.

As encoded in the germline V gene, CDR1 is SGHRS while CDR2 is YFSETQ. V and J lose 4 bases and 1 base, and a span of 2 bases separates them. The CDR3 numbers 11 residues from cysteine through phenylalanine. Only CDR3 DNA is held: 33 bases, read in frame from base 1. The study was a case-control design nested within a healthcare worker cohort in London, UK, with weekly nasopharyngeal swab PCR tests and blood sampling. Healthcare workers were recruited during the week of the UK lockdown, between 23 and 31 March 2020, and followed weekly for up to about 16 weeks. The sequencing sample was made of whole blood. This receptor was identified in an adult who was a healthcare worker with PCR-confirmed SARS-CoV-2 infection or an uninfected control (not recorded which). The V and J genes are TRBV5-1 and TRBJ2-5, with no D gene named confidently. The encoded CDR3 is CASSTQETQYF. The nucleotides read TGCGCCAGCAGCACCCAAGAGACCCAGTACTTC.